A selection of T cell receptor beta chains follows, all from one sample in a study of regulatory T cells in long-lasting Graves disease. TCRdb re-derived calls from the multiplex PCR reads in MiXCR, one entry per CDR3 protein. The sample holds approximately 400,000 distinct CDR3 sequences; approximately 16% are singletons and the top ten take about 7.8%. A further study also used this sample, focusing on T cells in Graves' hyperthyroidism and ophthalmopathy.

The sample was peripheral blood mononuclear cells (PBMCs), taken at new diagnosis, from a patient treated with antithyroid drugs. These receptors originate from a woman aged 35 to 49 with Graves disease. Each CDR3 is given with its conserved first and last residue. D genes are given only for firm matches. Some rows mark clone size as missing; the rest say once, few, many or name a class of expanded clone.

d_gene: TRBD2; v_gene: TRBV24-1; j_gene: TRBJ2-1; abundance: .; CDR3aa: CATSDRGLGEQFF; CDR3nt: TGTGCCACCAGTGACCGCGGACTAGGGGAGCAGTTCTTC
d_gene: .; v_gene: TRBV28; j_gene: TRBJ1-1; abundance: many; CDR3aa: CASSLWRGWTEAFF; CDR3nt: TGTGCCAGCAGTTTATGGAGGGGATGGACTGAAGCTTTCTTT
d_gene: TRBD2; v_gene: TRBV18; j_gene: TRBJ2-5; abundance: many; CDR3aa: CASSPPLAGETQYF; CDR3nt: TGTGCCAGCTCACCTCCACTAGCGGGAGAGACCCAGTACTTC
d_gene: TRBD2; v_gene: TRBV9; j_gene: TRBJ2-7; abundance: .; CDR3aa: CASSSMTGGGEQYF; CDR3nt: TGTGCCAGCAGCTCCATGACGGGAGGCGGCGAGCAGTACTTC
d_gene: .; v_gene: TRBV7-2; j_gene: TRBJ2-7; abundance: many; CDR3aa: CASSRQEVPAYEQYF; CDR3nt: TGTGCCAGCAGCCGTCAAGAGGTGCCTGCCTACGAGCAGTACTTC
d_gene: .; v_gene: TRBV4-1; j_gene: TRBJ2-2; abundance: .; CDR3aa: CASSQAGANTGELFF; CDR3nt: TGCGCCAGCAGCCAAGCGGGAGCGAACACCGGGGAGCTGTTTTTT
d_gene: .; v_gene: TRBV19; j_gene: TRBJ2-1; abundance: few; CDR3aa: CASSIPGNEQFF; CDR3nt: TGTGCCAGTAGTATCCCAGGGAATGAGCAGTTCTTC
d_gene: .; v_gene: TRBV2; j_gene: TRBJ1-5; abundance: many; CDR3aa: CASTDEDGRYSNQPQHF; CDR3nt: TGTGCCAGCACCGATGAGGACGGCCGCTATAGCAATCAGCCCCAGCATTTT
d_gene: TRBD2; v_gene: TRBV2; j_gene: TRBJ2-5; abundance: many; CDR3aa: CATKTGGPIETQYF; CDR3nt: TGTGCCACCAAGACGGGAGGGCCAATAGAGACCCAGTACTTC
d_gene: TRBD2; v_gene: TRBV29-1; j_gene: TRBJ2-1; abundance: many; CDR3aa: CSVEDLGGRLAANEQFF; CDR3nt: TGCAGCGTTGAAGATTTAGGTGGAAGACTAGCGGCGAATGAGCAGTTCTTC
d_gene: .; v_gene: TRBV28; j_gene: TRBJ2-7; abundance: many; CDR3aa: CASNYLGTTVKILCEQYF; CDR3nt: TGTGCCAGCAACTATTTGGGGACGACAGTCAAAATCCTATGCGAGCAGTACTTC
d_gene: TRBD2; v_gene: TRBV11-3; j_gene: TRBJ2-1; abundance: many; CDR3aa: CASSLETGGEQFF; CDR3nt: TGTGCCAGCAGCTTAGAAACGGGAGGTGAGCAGTTCTTC
d_gene: TRBD1; v_gene: TRBV29-1; j_gene: TRBJ2-2; abundance: many; CDR3aa: CSGGTGATGELFF; CDR3nt: TGCAGCGGGGGCACAGGGGCCACCGGGGAGCTGTTTTTT
d_gene: .; v_gene: TRBV19; j_gene: TRBJ1-5; abundance: .; CDR3aa: CASTRGDSNQPQHF; CDR3nt: TGTGCCAGTACACGGGGGGATAGCAATCAGCCCCAGCATTTT
d_gene: .; v_gene: TRBV11-2; j_gene: TRBJ1-2; abundance: many; CDR3aa: CASSFLQGTSYGYTF; CDR3nt: TGTGCCAGCAGCTTTTTACAGGGAACTAGCTATGGCTACACCTTC
d_gene: .; v_gene: TRBV6-5; j_gene: TRBJ2-3; abundance: many; CDR3aa: CASSYVPGIVTDTQYF; CDR3nt: TGTGCCAGCAGTTACGTGCCAGGGATTGTTACAGATACGCAGTATTTT
d_gene: .; v_gene: TRBV20-1; j_gene: TRBJ2-1; abundance: many; CDR3aa: CSARDPGGQGYNEQFF; CDR3nt: TGCAGTGCTAGAGATCCGGGAGGACAGGGATACAATGAGCAGTTCTTC
d_gene: .; v_gene: TRBV11-2; j_gene: TRBJ2-5; abundance: many; CDR3aa: CASSLEAGGLTEETQYF; CDR3nt: TGTGCCAGCAGCTTAGAGGCTGGCGGCTTAACCGAAGAGACCCAGTACTTC
d_gene: .; v_gene: TRBV3-1; j_gene: TRBJ2-7; abundance: few; CDR3aa: CASSHNRYEQYF; CDR3nt: TGTGCCAGCAGCCATAATAGGTACGAGCAGTACTTC
d_gene: TRBD2; v_gene: TRBV5-1; j_gene: TRBJ2-7; abundance: .; CDR3aa: CASSFGASGRLYKQYF; CDR3nt: TGCGCCAGCAGCTTCGGGGCTAGCGGGAGACTCTACAAGCAGTACTTC
d_gene: .; v_gene: TRBV27; j_gene: TRBJ2-5; abundance: many; CDR3aa: CASSLNSGAGETQYF; CDR3nt: TGTGCCAGCAGTTTAAATTCAGGGGCTGGGGAGACCCAGTACTTC
d_gene: TRBD2; v_gene: TRBV12-3/TRBV12-4; j_gene: TRBJ2-1; abundance: many; CDR3aa: CASSLEGLAGGPGNEQFF; CDR3nt: TGTGCCAGCAGTCTAGAGGGACTAGCGGGAGGGCCGGGGAATGAGCAGTTCTTC
d_gene: .; v_gene: TRBV6-5; j_gene: TRBJ2-7; abundance: .; CDR3aa: CASSYSAWASYEQYF; CDR3nt: TGTGCCAGCAGTTACTCGGCTTGGGCTTCGTACGAGCAGTACTTC
d_gene: .; v_gene: TRBV4-1; j_gene: TRBJ2-1; abundance: few; CDR3aa: CASSTPARAYNEQFF; CDR3nt: TGCGCCAGCAGCACCCCGGCCCGCGCGTACAATGAGCAGTTCTTC
d_gene: .; v_gene: TRBV6-5; j_gene: TRBJ2-7; abundance: many; CDR3aa: CASSYSAHHWDEQYF; CDR3nt: TGTGCCAGCAGTTACTCGGCACACCACTGGGACGAGCAGTACTTC
d_gene: TRBD1; v_gene: TRBV12-3/TRBV12-4; j_gene: TRBJ1-2; abundance: many; CDR3aa: CASSFTRQGRHGYTF; CDR3nt: TGTGCCAGCAGTTTTACCCGACAGGGGAGACATGGCTACACCTTC
d_gene: .; v_gene: TRBV12-3/TRBV12-4; j_gene: TRBJ2-1; abundance: many; CDR3aa: CASSPDNEQFF; CDR3nt: TGTGCCAGCAGTCCGGACAATGAGCAGTTCTTC
d_gene: TRBD1; v_gene: TRBV11-2; j_gene: TRBJ2-5; abundance: medium-sized; CDR3aa: CASSHWDRGDQETQYF; CDR3nt: TGTGCCAGCAGCCACTGGGACAGGGGGGACCAAGAGACCCAGTACTTC
d_gene: TRBD1; v_gene: TRBV7-9; j_gene: TRBJ1-2; abundance: .; CDR3aa: CASSPTGGASYGYTF; CDR3nt: TGTGCCAGCAGCCCTACAGGGGGCGCTTCCTATGGCTACACCTTC
d_gene: TRBD1; v_gene: TRBV28; j_gene: TRBJ2-3; abundance: many; CDR3aa: CASSPGQGVSDTQYF; CDR3nt: TGTGCCAGCAGTCCGGGACAGGGAGTATCAGATACGCAGTATTTT
d_gene: .; v_gene: TRBV18; j_gene: TRBJ1-2; abundance: few; CDR3aa: CASSPPFGDGYTF; CDR3nt: TGTGCCAGCTCACCACCGTTCGGGGATGGCTACACCTTC
d_gene: TRBD1; v_gene: TRBV11-2; j_gene: TRBJ1-2; abundance: many; CDR3aa: CASSQAGGQTNYGYTF; CDR3nt: TGTGCCAGCAGCCAAGCAGGGGGACAGACGAACTATGGCTACACCTTC
d_gene: TRBD1; v_gene: TRBV28; j_gene: TRBJ1-5; abundance: many; CDR3aa: CASSLQGDSNQPQHF; CDR3nt: TGTGCCAGCAGTTTACAGGGGGATAGCAATCAGCCCCAGCATTTT
d_gene: TRBD1; v_gene: TRBV28; j_gene: TRBJ2-2; abundance: many; CDR3aa: CASNERQGVITGELFF; CDR3nt: TGTGCCAGCAACGAACGACAGGGAGTAATCACCGGGGAGCTGTTTTTT
d_gene: TRBD2; v_gene: TRBV20-1; j_gene: TRBJ2-1; abundance: few; CDR3aa: CSARMGGRGPFYNEQFF; CDR3nt: TGCAGTGCTAGGATGGGGGGGAGAGGCCCCTTCTACAATGAGCAGTTCTTC
d_gene: TRBD2; v_gene: TRBV7-8; j_gene: TRBJ2-1; abundance: many; CDR3aa: CASSLGGVAGPYNEQFF; CDR3nt: TGTGCCAGCAGCTTAGGGGGGGTAGCGGGACCCTACAATGAGCAGTTCTTC